This is a list of T cell receptor beta chains from one sample in a study of beta chain features in type 1 diabetes. Libraries were prepared by immunoSEQ multiplex PCR; TCRdb keeps only in-frame clonotypes and omits some of them. The sample holds fewer than 350,000 clones, about 15% seen once. Specimen: naive CD4+ T cells from blood. The receptors stem from a man between 18 and 35 years old with type 1 diabetes. Both conserved end residues are part of each CDR3. D genes are given only for firm matches. Expanded clones get a size class; other rows say once, few or many, or leave the size out.

j_call clone_size v_call d_call cdr3_aa cdr3_nt
TRBJ1-2 NA TRBV30 NA CAWSVSLSGRGRGYTF TGTGCCTGGAGTGTATCATTGAGCGGGAGGGGTCGGGGCTACACCTTC
TRBJ2-7 NA TRBV7-2 TRBD2 CASRPSGTITYEQYF TGTGCCAGCAGACCCAGCGGGACTATAACCTACGAGCAGTACTTC
TRBJ1-1 NA TRBV9 NA CASSVDPHMNTEAFF TGTGCCAGCAGCGTAGATCCACATATGAACACTGAAGCTTTCTTT
TRBJ2-4 many TRBV28 NA CASSLQGIQYF TGTGCCAGCAGTTTACAGGGCATTCAGTACTTC
TRBJ1-2 NA TRBV7-2 TRBD1 CASSPRTGTNYGYTF TGTGCCAGCAGCCCCCGGACAGGGACTAACTATGGCTACACCTTC
TRBJ1-1 few TRBV15 NA CATSRASNTEAFF TGTGCCACCAGCAGAGCTTCGAACACTGAAGCTTTCTTT
TRBJ2-3 few TRBV6-6 NA CASSFLAGTDTQYF TGTGCCAGCAGTTTTCTAGCCGGCACAGATACGCAGTATTTT
TRBJ1-2 NA TRBV27 TRBD1 CASSLYQGAGGYTF TGTGCCAGCAGTTTATATCAGGGGGCGGGTGGCTACACCTTC
TRBJ2-4 NA TRBV2 TRBD1 CASSPLGQGNIQYF TGTGCCAGCAGTCCCCTGGGACAGGGAAACATTCAGTACTTC
TRBJ2-3 few TRBV11-2 TRBD1 CASTPGQGLDTQYF TGTGCCAGCACCCCGGGACAGGGGTTGGATACGCAGTATTTT
TRBJ2-3 few TRBV10-3 NA CALWGGAGDTQYF TGTGCCCTCTGGGGGGGGGCCGGAGATACGCAGTATTTT
TRBJ2-1 few TRBV7-2 NA CASSLWAEQFF TGTGCCAGCAGCTTATGGGCTGAGCAGTTCTTC
TRBJ2-2 few TRBV5-6 NA CASTRTGELFF TGTGCCAGCACCCGCACCGGGGAGCTGTTTTTT
TRBJ2-1 few TRBV5-1 TRBD2 CASSSLAGGNNEQFF TGCGCCAGCAGCTCCCTAGCGGGAGGAAACAATGAGCAGTTCTTC
TRBJ1-1 once TRBV27 TRBD1 CASSSEQGESPYEAFF TGTGCCAGCAGTTCTGAACAGGGGGAAAGCCCCTATGAAGCTTTCTTT
TRBJ2-5 few TRBV19 TRBD1 CASSPRTGGWTQYF TGTGCCAGTAGTCCCAGGACAGGGGGTTGGACCCAGTACTTC
TRBJ2-6 few TRBV19 TRBD1 CASSRTGRGANVLTF TGTGCCAGTAGTAGGACAGGGAGAGGGGCCAACGTCCTGACTTTC
TRBJ2-3 few TRBV19 TRBD1 CASSIRQGGGTDTQYF TGTGCCAGTAGTATTCGACAGGGTGGTGGCACAGATACGCAGTATTTT
TRBJ2-5 NA TRBV5-1 TRBD2 CASSPGLADQETQYF TGCGCCAGCAGCCCGGGACTAGCGGACCAAGAGACCCAGTACTTC
TRBJ2-1 NA TRBV5-1 NA CASSLLAGSADEQFF TGCGCCAGCAGCTTGTTGGCGGGAAGCGCGGATGAGCAGTTCTTC
TRBJ2-3 few TRBV18 NA CASRRESGFTDTQYF TGTGCCTCGCGGAGGGAAAGCGGATTCACAGATACGCAGTATTTT
TRBJ2-3 NA TRBV5-7 TRBD2 CASSRTSGRWADTQYF TGTGCCAGCAGTCGGACTAGCGGGAGATGGGCAGATACGCAGTATTTT
TRBJ2-6 NA TRBV25-1 NA CASSASSGANVLTF TGTGCCAGCAGTGCGAGCTCTGGGGCCAACGTCCTGACTTTC
TRBJ2-7 few TRBV5-6 TRBD2 CASSLGVSGRYTYEQYF TGTGCCAGCAGCTTGGGGGTTAGCGGGAGGTACACGTACGAGCAGTACTTC
TRBJ1-1 NA TRBV18 NA CASSPPQGNTEAFF TGTGCCAGCTCACCACCCCAGGGCAACACTGAAGCTTTCTTT
TRBJ2-7 NA TRBV6-6 NA CASSAPGKNSDEQYF TGTGCCAGCAGTGCGCCGGGGAAGAATTCCGACGAGCAGTACTTC
TRBJ1-2 few TRBV30 TRBD1 CAWRDRGPEGYTF TGTGCCTGGAGGGACAGGGGGCCAGAAGGCTACACCTTC
TRBJ2-7 NA TRBV2 TRBD2 CASKEWTSGPYEQYF TGTGCCAGCAAAGAGTGGACTAGCGGACCCTACGAGCAGTACTTC
TRBJ2-7 NA TRBV6-6 NA CASSYTVDYEQYF TGTGCCAGCAGTTATACTGTAGACTACGAGCAGTACTTC
TRBJ2-1 many TRBV7-9 NA CASSILAGNEQFF TGTGCCAGCAGCATCCTCGCGGGTAATGAGCAGTTCTTC
TRBJ1-2 few TRBV30 NA CAWSEQGFNYGYTF TGTGCCTGGAGTGAGCAGGGGTTTAACTATGGCTACACCTTC
TRBJ2-2 few TRBV5-1 TRBD2 CASSQPRGGLNTGELFF TGCGCCAGCAGCCAACCCCGGGGGGGGTTGAACACCGGGGAGCTGTTTTTT
TRBJ2-7 NA TRBV2 NA CASSELREQYF TGTGCCAGCAGTGAATTGCGGGAGCAGTACTTC
TRBJ2-5 NA TRBV5-1 TRBD1 CASSFQGAKRETQYF TGCGCCAGCAGCTTTCAGGGGGCGAAGAGGGAGACCCAGTACTTC
TRBJ2-2 NA TRBV18 NA CASSGTSWTGELFF TGTGCCAGCTCAGGGACATCTTGGACCGGGGAGCTGTTTTTT
TRBJ2-7 NA TRBV2 NA CASSALRESSYEQYF TGTGCCAGCAGTGCCCTCCGTGAGAGCTCCTACGAGCAGTACTTC
TRBJ2-7 NA TRBV29-1 TRBD1 CSVEDTGESYEQYF TGCAGCGTTGAAGATACAGGGGAATCCTACGAGCAGTACTTC
TRBJ2-2 few TRBV30 TRBD1 CAWTTPDRGGSTGELFF TGTGCCTGGACCACACCCGACAGGGGAGGCAGCACCGGGGAGCTGTTTTTT
TRBJ1-2 few TRBV30 NA CAWSAFVGVFSGYTF TGTGCCTGGAGTGCGTTTGTAGGGGTTTTCTCTGGCTACACCTTC
TRBJ2-4 NA TRBV6-5 NA CASSRENIQYF TGTGCCAGCAGTAGAGAAAACATTCAGTACTTC
TRBJ2-5 NA TRBV5-4 NA CASSPGGEETQYF TGTGCCAGCAGCCCTGGAGGGGAAGAGACCCAGTACTTC
TRBJ2-7 NA TRBV7-9 NA CASSQVRGYEQYF TGTGCCAGCAGCCAAGTCCGGGGCTACGAGCAGTACTTC
TRBJ2-6 NA TRBV19 NA CASSMQGRNVLTF TGTGCCAGTAGTATGCAGGGCCGGAACGTCCTGACTTTC
TRBJ2-1 few TRBV2 NA CASSGGGGEQFF TGTGCCAGCAGTGGGGGGGGCGGTGAGCAGTTCTTC
TRBJ2-1 NA TRBV11-2 NA CASSLMITVSYNEQFF TGTGCCAGCAGCTTAATGATAACGGTTTCCTACAATGAGCAGTTCTTC
TRBJ2-3 few TRBV11-2 TRBD2 CASSGLAGRREDTQYF TGTGCCAGCAGCGGGCTAGCGGGACGTCGTGAAGATACGCAGTATTTT
TRBJ2-2 NA TRBV10-2 NA CASTRPPMTGELFF TGCGCCAGCACCAGGCCGCCCATGACCGGGGAGCTGTTTTTT
TRBJ2-2 NA TRBV5-1 NA CASSRTTDTGELFF TGCGCCAGCAGCAGGACTACCGACACCGGGGAGCTGTTTTTT
TRBJ1-2 few TRBV7-9 TRBD1 CASSPRGAYGYTF TGTGCCAGCAGCCCCAGGGGGGCCTATGGCTACACCTTC
TRBJ2-3 NA TRBV5-6 NA CASSLVGGRGTDTQYF TGTGCCAGCAGCTTGGTTGGGGGCCGGGGAACAGATACGCAGTATTTT
TRBJ2-5 NA TRBV11-2 NA CASSWRSRAETQYF TGTGCCAGCAGTTGGCGGTCGAGGGCAGAGACCCAGTACTTC
TRBJ1-2 few TRBV10-2 NA CASNNGGTHGYTF TGCGCCAGCAACAACGGGGGTACGCATGGCTACACCTTC
TRBJ2-1 few TRBV5-4 NA CASSLAASGTLGQFF TGTGCCAGCAGCTTGGCCGCGAGCGGAACCCTAGGGCAGTTCTTC